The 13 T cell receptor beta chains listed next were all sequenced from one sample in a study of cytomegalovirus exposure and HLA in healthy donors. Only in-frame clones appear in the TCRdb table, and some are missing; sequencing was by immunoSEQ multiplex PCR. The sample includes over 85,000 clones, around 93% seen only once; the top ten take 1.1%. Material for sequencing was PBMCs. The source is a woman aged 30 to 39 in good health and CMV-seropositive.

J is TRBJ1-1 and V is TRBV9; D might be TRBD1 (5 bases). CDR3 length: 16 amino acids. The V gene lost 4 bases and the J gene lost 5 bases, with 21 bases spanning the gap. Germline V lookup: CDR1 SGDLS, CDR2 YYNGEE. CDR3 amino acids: CASSLGNGRVLTEAFF. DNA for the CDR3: TGTGCCAGCAGCCTAGGTAATGGCAGGGTGTTAACTGAAGCTTTCTTT.

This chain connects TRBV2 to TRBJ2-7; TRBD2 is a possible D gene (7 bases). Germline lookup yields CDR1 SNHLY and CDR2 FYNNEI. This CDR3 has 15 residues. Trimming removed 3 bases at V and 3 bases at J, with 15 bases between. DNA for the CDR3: TGTGCCAGCAGTGATAGTGGAGGGGGGGACTACGAGCAGTACTTC. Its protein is CASSDSGGGDYEQYF.

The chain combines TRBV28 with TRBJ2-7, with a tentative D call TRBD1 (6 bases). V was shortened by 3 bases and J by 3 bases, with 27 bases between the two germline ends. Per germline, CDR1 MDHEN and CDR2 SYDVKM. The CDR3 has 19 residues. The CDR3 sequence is CASSFWSSVVQADSYEQYF. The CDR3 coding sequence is TGTGCCAGCAGTTTCTGGTCTAGTGTGGTCCAGGCGGACAGCTACGAGCAGTACTTC.

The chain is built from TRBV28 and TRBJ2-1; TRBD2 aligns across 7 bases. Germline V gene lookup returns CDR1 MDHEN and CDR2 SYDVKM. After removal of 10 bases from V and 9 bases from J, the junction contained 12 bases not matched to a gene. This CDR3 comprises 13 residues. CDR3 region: CATAGDWLGEQFF. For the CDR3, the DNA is TGTGCCACCGCGGGAGATTGGCTGGGTGAGCAGTTCTTC.

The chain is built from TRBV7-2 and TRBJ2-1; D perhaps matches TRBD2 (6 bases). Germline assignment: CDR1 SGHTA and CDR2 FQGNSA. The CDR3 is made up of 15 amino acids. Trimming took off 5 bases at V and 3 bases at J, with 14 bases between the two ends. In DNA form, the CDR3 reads TGTGCCAGCAGCCCGTCGGACGGGAGCTACAATGAGCAGTTCTTC. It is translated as CASSPSDGSYNEQFF.

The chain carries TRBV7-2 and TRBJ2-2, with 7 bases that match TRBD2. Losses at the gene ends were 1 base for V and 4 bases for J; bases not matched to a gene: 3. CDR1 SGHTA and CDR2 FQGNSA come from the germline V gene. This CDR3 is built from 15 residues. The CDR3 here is CASSLVGGGTGELFF. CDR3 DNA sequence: TGTGCCAGCAGCTTAGTTGGGGGGGGCACCGGGGAGCTGTTTTTT.

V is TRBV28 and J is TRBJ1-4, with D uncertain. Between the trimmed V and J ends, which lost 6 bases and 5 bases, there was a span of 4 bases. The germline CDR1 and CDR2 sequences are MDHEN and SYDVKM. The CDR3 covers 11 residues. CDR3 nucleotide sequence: TGTGCCAGCAGCACAAATGAAAAACTGTTTTTT. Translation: CASSTNEKLFF. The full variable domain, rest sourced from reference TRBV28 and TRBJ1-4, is DVKVTQSSRYLVKRTGEKVFLECVQDMDHENMFWYRQDPGLGLRLIYFSYDVKMKEKGDIPEGYSVSREKKERFSLILESASTNQTSMYLCASSTNEKLFFGSGTQLSVL.

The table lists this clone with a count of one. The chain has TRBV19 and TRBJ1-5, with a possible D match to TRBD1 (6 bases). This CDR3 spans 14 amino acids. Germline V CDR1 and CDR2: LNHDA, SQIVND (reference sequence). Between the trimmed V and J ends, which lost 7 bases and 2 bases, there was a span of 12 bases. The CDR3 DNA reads TGTGCCAGTAACGGGGGGCCTGGCAATCAGCCCCAGCATTTT. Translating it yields CASNGGPGNQPQHF.

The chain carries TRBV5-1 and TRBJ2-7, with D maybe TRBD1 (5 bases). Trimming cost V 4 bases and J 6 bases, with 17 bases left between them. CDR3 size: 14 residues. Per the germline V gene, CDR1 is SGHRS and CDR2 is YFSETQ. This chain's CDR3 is CASSQNAGIGEQYF. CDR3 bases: TGCGCCAGCAGCCAAAACGCAGGGATCGGCGAGCAGTACTTC.

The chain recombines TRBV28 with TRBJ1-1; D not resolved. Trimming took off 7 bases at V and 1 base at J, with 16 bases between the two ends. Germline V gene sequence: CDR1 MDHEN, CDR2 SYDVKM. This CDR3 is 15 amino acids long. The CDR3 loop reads CASILGRVRNTEAFF. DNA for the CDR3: TGTGCCAGCATCCTCGGGAGGGTTAGGAACACTGAAGCTTTCTTT.

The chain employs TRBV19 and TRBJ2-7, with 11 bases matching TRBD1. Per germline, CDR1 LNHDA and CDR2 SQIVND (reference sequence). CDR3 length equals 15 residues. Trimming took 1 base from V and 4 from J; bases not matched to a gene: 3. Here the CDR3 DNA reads TGTGCCAGTAGTATAGCCGGGACAGGGGGATACGAGCAGTACTTC. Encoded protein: CASSIAGTGGYEQYF.

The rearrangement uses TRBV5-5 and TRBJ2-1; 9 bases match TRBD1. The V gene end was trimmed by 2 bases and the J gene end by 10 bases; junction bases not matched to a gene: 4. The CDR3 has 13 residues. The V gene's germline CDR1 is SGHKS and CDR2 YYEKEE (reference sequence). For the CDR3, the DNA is TGTGCCAGCAGCTTTACAGGGGGCAACGAGCAGTTCTTC. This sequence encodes CASSFTGGNEQFF.

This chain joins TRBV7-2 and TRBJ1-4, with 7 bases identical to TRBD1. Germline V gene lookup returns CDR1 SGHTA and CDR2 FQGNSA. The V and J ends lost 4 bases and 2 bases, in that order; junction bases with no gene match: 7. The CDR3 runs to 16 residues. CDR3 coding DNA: TGTGCCAGCAGCTCCGCCCCGGGACAGACTAATGAAAAACTGTTTTTT. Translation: CASSSAPGQTNEKLFF.